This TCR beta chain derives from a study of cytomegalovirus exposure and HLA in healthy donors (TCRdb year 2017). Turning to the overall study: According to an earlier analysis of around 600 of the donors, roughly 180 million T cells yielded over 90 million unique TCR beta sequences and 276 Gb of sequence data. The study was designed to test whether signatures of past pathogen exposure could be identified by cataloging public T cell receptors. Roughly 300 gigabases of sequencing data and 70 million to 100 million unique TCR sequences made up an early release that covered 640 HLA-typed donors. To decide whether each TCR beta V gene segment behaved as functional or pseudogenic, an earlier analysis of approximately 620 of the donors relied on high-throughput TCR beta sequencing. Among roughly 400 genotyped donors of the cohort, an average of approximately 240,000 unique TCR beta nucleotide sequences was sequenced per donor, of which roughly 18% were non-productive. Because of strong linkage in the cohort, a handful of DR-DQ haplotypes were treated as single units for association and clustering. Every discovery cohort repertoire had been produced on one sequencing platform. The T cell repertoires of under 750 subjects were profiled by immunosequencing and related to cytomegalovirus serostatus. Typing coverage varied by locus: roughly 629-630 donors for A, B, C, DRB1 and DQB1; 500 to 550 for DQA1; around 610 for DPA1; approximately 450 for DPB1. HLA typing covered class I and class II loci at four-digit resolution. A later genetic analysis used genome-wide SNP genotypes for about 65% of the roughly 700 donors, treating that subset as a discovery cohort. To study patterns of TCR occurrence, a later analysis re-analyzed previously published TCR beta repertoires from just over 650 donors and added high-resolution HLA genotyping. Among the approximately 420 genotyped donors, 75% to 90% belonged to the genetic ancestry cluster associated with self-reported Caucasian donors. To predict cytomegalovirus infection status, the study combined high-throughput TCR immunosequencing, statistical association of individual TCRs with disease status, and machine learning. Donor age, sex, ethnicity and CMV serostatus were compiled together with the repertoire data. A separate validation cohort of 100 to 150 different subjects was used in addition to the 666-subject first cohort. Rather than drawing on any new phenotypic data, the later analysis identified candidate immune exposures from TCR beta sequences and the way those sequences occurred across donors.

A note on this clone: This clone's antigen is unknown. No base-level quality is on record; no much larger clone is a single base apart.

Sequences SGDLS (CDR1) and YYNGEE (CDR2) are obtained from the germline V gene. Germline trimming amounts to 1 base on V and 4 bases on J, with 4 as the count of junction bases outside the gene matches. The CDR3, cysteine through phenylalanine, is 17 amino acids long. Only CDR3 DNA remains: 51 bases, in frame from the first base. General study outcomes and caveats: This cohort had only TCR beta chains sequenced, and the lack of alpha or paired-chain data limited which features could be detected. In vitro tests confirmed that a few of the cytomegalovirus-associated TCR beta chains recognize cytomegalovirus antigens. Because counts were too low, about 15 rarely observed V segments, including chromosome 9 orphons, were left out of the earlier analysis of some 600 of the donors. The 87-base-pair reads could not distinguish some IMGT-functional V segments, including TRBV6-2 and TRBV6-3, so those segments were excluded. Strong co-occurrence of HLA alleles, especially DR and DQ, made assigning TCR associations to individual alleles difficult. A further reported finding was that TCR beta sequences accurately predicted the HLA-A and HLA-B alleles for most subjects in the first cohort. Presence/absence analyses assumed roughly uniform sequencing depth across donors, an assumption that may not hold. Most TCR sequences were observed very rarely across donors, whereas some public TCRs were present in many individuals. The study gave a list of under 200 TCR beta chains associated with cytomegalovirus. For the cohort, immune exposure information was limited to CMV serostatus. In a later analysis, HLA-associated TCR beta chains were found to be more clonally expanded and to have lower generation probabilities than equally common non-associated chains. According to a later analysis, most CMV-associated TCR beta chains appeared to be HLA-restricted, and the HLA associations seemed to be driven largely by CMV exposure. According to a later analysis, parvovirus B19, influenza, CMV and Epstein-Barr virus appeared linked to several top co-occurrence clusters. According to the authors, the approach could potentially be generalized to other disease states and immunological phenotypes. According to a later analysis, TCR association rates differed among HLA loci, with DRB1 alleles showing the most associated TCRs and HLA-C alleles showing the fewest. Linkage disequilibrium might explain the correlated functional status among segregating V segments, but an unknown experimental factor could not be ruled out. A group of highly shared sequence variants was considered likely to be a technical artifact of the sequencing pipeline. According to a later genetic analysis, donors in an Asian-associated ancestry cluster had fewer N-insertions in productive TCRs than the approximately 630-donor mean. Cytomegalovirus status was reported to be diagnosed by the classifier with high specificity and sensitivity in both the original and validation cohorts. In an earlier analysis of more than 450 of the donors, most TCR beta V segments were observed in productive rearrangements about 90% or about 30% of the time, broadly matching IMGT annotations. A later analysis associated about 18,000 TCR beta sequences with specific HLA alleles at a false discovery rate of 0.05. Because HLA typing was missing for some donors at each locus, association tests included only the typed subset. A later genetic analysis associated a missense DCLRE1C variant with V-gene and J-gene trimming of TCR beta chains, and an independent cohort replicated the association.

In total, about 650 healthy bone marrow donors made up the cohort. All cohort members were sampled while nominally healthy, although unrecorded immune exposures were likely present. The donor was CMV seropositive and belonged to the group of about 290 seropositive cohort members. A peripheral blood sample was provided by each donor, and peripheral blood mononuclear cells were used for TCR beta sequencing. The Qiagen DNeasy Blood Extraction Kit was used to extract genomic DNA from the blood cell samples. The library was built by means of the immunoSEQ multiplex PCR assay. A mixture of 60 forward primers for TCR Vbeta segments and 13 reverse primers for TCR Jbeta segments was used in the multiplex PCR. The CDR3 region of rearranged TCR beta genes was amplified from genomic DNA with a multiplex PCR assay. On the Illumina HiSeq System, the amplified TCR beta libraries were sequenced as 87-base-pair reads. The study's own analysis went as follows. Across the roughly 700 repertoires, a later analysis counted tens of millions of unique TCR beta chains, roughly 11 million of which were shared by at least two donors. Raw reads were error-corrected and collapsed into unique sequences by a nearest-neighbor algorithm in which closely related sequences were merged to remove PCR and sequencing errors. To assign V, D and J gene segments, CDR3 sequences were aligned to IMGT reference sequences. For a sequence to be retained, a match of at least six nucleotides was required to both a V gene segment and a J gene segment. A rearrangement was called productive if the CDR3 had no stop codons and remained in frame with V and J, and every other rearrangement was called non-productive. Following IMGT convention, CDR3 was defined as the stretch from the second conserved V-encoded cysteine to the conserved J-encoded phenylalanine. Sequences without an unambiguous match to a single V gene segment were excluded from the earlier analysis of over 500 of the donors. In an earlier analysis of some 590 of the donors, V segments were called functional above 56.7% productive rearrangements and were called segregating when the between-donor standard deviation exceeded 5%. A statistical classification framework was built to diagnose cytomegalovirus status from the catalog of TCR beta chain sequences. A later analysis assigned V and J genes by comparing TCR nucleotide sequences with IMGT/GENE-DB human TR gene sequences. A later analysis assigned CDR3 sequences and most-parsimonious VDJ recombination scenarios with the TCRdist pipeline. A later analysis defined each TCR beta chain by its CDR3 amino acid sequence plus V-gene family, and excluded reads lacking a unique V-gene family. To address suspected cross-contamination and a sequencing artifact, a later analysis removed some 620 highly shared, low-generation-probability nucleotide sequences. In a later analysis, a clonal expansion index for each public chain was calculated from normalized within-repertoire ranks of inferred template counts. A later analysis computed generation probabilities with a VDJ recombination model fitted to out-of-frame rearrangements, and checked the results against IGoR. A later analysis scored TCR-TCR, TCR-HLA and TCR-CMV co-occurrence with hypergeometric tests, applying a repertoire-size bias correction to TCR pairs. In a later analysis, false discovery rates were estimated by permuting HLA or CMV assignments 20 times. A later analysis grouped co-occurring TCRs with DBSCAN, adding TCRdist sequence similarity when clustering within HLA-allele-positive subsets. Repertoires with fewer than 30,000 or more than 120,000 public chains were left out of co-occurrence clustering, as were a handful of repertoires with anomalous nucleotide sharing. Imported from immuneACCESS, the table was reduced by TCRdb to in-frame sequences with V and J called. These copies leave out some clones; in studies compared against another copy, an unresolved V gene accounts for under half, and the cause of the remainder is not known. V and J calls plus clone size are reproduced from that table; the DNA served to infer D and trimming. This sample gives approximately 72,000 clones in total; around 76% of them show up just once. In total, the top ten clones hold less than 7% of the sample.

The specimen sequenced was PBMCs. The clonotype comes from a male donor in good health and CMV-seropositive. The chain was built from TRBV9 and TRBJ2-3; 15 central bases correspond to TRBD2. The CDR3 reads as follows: CASSVLGLAGGPDTQYF. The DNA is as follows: TGTGCCAGCAGCGTACTGGGACTAGCGGGGGGCCCAGATACGCAGTATTTT.